This TCR beta chain came from a study of blood T cells in healthy people across ages. Isolation recovered at least 6.5 million PBMCs from every sample. Then a second PCR, running roughly 7 to 12 cycles, was carried out with a sample-barcoded 5' primer and a J-beta primer mix. The template-switch adaptor was a 5' adaptor with 12 random nucleotides. It tagged each cDNA molecule. TCRdb independently ran MiXCR on the 5' RACE reads; one entry per CDR3 protein. Of over a million distinct CDR3 sequences listed, 59% were seen once; the top ten hold more than 6%. The source is a man between 18 and 29 years old in good health. Sequencing was done on a sample of blood.

CDR3 loop: CSCTSGTGGPYEQYF. The DNA of the CDR3 is TGCAGCTGCACGTCCGGGACAGGGGGCCCCTACGAGCAGTACTTC. V gene TRBV29-1 combines with J gene TRBJ2-7; TRBD1 agrees at 12 bases. The CDR3 length is 15 residues. Trimming cost V 8 bases and J 2 bases; bases outside gene matches: 10. Per germline, CDR1 SQVTM and CDR2 ANQGSEA.